One sample yielded the 24 T cell receptor beta chains listed below, sequenced in a study of T cell responses to AZD1222 COVID-19 vaccine. TCRdb keeps only in-frame clones here, not all; method: immunoSEQ multiplex PCR. The sample contains approximately 140,000 clones, 90% of which appear only once. This specimen consisted of peripheral blood, obtained 28 days after the second AZD1222 dose. The receptors come from an adult who received the AZD1222 COVID-19 vaccine.

The CDR3 region has the DNA TGTGCCAGCGCCGGAAACACCATATATTTT. Protein sequence: CASAGNTIYF. V gene TRBV6-5 combines with J gene TRBJ1-3; D remains ambiguous. Germline values: CDR1 MNHEY, CDR2 SVGAGI. CDR3 length equals 10 residues. Deletions cut 8 bases from V and 4 bases from J, with 3 bases between.

This chain joins TRBV5-6 and TRBJ2-1; the D call may be TRBD1 or TRBD2 (5 bases each). Germline CDR1 reads SGHDT; CDR2 reads YYEEEE. The CDR3 has 16 amino acids. Trimming left V 4 bases short and J 2 bases short, with 16 bases between. This CDR3 reads CASSPPGTRAYNEQFF. CDR3 bases: TGTGCCAGCAGCCCTCCAGGGACGCGAGCCTACAATGAGCAGTTCTTC.

The genes are TRBV15 and TRBJ1-3, with D perhaps matching TRBD1 (5 bases). Germline loops: CDR1 LNHNV, CDR2 YYDKDF (reference sequence). Trimming cost V 5 bases and J 0 bases, with 14 bases left between them. This CDR3 has 16 residues. CDR3 DNA: TGTGCCACCAGCCTAAGGGGAACCCCCTCTGGAAACACCATATATTTT. Encoded protein: CATSLRGTPSGNTIYF. Supplemented by reference TRBV15 and TRBJ1-3, the full variable domain reads DAMVIQNPRYQVTQFGKPVTLSCSQTLNHNVMYWYQQKSSQAPKLLFHYYDKDFNNEADTPDNFQSRRPNTSFCFLDIRSPGLGDTAMYLCATSLRGTPSGNTIYFGEGSWLTVV.

The chain employs TRBV19 and TRBJ1-1, with 7 bases fitting TRBD1. Germline trimming cut 5 bases from V and 3 bases from J; bases unmatched to any gene: 9. CDR1 and CDR2 from the germline V gene are LNHDA and SQIVND (reference sequence). The CDR3 totals 15 residues. The CDR3 reads CASSPRDSRHTEAFF. For the CDR3, the DNA is TGTGCCAGTAGTCCCCGGGACAGTAGACACACTGAAGCTTTCTTT.

The chain couples TRBV14 to TRBJ2-1, with 8 bases aligning to TRBD1. CDR1 and CDR2 from the germline V gene are SGHDN and FVKESK. The CDR3 sequence is 17 residues long. The ends lost 1 base at V and 8 bases at J; junction bases unmatched: 13. In nucleotides, the CDR3 is TGTGCCAGCAGCCAAGGCAACCTGTTGGGACAGGAGTATGAGCAGTTCTTC. It specifies CASSQGNLLGQEYEQFF.

The V and J genes are TRBV5-1 and TRBJ2-2; D unresolved. The CDR3 is 14 amino acids. In germline, CDR1 is SGHRS, CDR2 YFSETQ. Trimming removed 2 bases from V and 8 bases from J, with 13 bases in between. As DNA, the CDR3 is TGCGCCAGCAGCTTTAGCTCCTCCGGAGGGGAGCTGTTTTTT. This gives the protein CASSFSSSGGELFF.

This clone has a single count. J is TRBJ1-3 and V is TRBV6-5; no reliable D call. Trimming cost V 6 bases and J 4 bases, with 13 bases left between them. CDR1 and CDR2 (germline): MNHEY, SVGAGI. There are 14 residues in the CDR3. CDR3 bases: TGTGCCAGCAGCTCCCCCGGGGTCGGAAACACCATATATTTT. Translating gives CASSSPGVGNTIYF.

The chain joins TRBV11-1 to TRBJ2-3; D is unresolved. Germline assignment: CDR1 SGHAT and CDR2 FQDESV (reference sequence). V shed 2 bases and J shed 0 bases, with 6 bases lying between them. The CDR3 totals 14 residues. The DNA for the CDR3 is TGTGCCAGCAGCTTAAGGCCCAGCACAGATACGCAGTATTTT. This sequence encodes CASSLRPSTDTQYF.

The chain combines TRBV7-9 with TRBJ1-1, with unresolved D. CDR3 size: 12 residues. V was clipped by 3 bases and J by 1 base, with 3 bases between them. Germline V lookup: CDR1 SEHNR, CDR2 FQNEAQ (reference sequence). This chain's CDR3 is CASSFWNTEAFF. The CDR3 nucleotides are TGTGCCAGCAGCTTCTGGAACACTGAAGCTTTCTTT.

A few counts support this clone. The chain uses TRBV24-1 and TRBJ1-5; D is unresolved. The V and J ends lost 4 bases and 3 bases respectively, with 9 bases between them. This CDR3 comprises 14 residues. The germline CDR1 and CDR2 sequences are KGHDR and SFDVKD. As DNA, the CDR3 is TGTGCCACCAGTGACCTGGTGTCCAATCAGCCCCAGCATTTT. Its translation is CATSDLVSNQPQHF.

The chain combines TRBV29-1 with TRBJ1-1, with D unresolved. CDR1 and CDR2 (germline): SQVTM, ANQGSEA. Trimming stripped 4 bases from V and 2 bases from J, with 17 bases between. This CDR3 comprises 15 residues. Written as DNA, the CDR3 is TGCAGCGTTGGGGCGCTCTCTCCTTCCAACACTGAAGCTTTCTTT. Protein: CSVGALSPSNTEAFF.

The chain carries TRBV14 and TRBJ1-2; TRBD1 aligns across 9 bases. With 6 bases clipped from V and 6 bases from J, the junction kept 5 bases outside the gene matches. Germline CDR1 is SGHDN and CDR2 is FVKESK. This CDR3 has 13 amino acids. CDR3 residues: CASSSRTGDGYTF. The CDR3 nucleotides are TGTGCCAGCAGTTCGAGGACAGGGGATGGCTACACCTTC.

The chain is built from TRBV11-2 and TRBJ2-2; D ambiguous. This CDR3 contains 14 residues. V lost 1 base, J lost 6 bases, and 9 bases lay in between. CDR1 and CDR2 (germline): SGHAT, FQNNGV. The CDR3 loop reads CASSLVDGAGELFF. The CDR3 DNA reads TGTGCCAGCAGCTTAGTTGATGGGGCCGGGGAGCTGTTTTTT.

The chain combines TRBV5-4 with TRBJ2-5; weak D call: TRBD1 (7 bases). V dropped 0 bases and J dropped 6 bases, with 12 bases sitting between them. This CDR3 is 14 amino acids long. Germline V gene lookup returns CDR1 SGHNT and CDR2 YYREEE (reference sequence). In nucleotides, the CDR3 is TGTGCCAGCAGCTTGGTAGGGGGCGGGAAGACCCAGTACTTC. Translating gives CASSLVGGGKTQYF.

The chain carries TRBV9 and TRBJ2-3; the match to TRBD1 covers 8 bases. V was pared by 4 bases and J by 5 bases, with 15 bases of the junction left unmatched. Germline V gene sequence: CDR1 SGDLS, CDR2 YYNGEE. The CDR3 sequence is 17 residues long. CDR3 protein: CASSSTDPGGWGDTQYF. CDR3 nucleotides: TGTGCCAGCAGCTCAACGGATCCAGGGGGCTGGGGAGATACGCAGTATTTT.

V usage is TRBV29-1 and J usage is TRBJ2-7; 9 nucleotides align to TRBD1. After removal of 6 bases from V and 3 bases from J, the junction contained 12 bases not matched to a gene. The CDR3 contains 15 residues. Germline assignment: CDR1 SQVTM and CDR2 ANQGSEA. In nucleotides, the CDR3 is TGCAGCGTAGCCCATGGACAGGGGAAGGTCTACGAGCAGTACTTC. Protein: CSVAHGQGKVYEQYF.

V and J are TRBV18 and TRBJ1-1, with a weak D call TRBD1 (6 bases). Trimming stripped 6 bases from V and 1 base from J, with 12 bases between. The germline CDR1 and CDR2 sequences are KGHSH and LQKENI. The CDR3 length is 14 residues. CDR3 in DNA: TGTGCCAGCTCTTCCGGGACACCGAACACTGAAGCTTTCTTT. Translated, it gives CASSSGTPNTEAFF.

The chain is built from TRBV6-5 and TRBJ1-1, with a possible D match to TRBD1 (6 bases). This CDR3 is built from 14 residues. V shed 0 bases and J shed 3 bases, with 8 bases lying between them. Per the germline V gene, CDR1 is MNHEY and CDR2 is SVGAGI. The CDR3 here is CASSYSSGDTEAFF. CDR3 nucleotides: TGTGCCAGCAGTTACTCTTCAGGGGACACTGAAGCTTTCTTT.

A single count supports this clone. In DNA, the CDR3 is TGTGCCAGCAGCTTGGCTACTAGCGGGCGAGGGGAGTTCTTC. Amino acid sequence: CASSLATSGRGEFF. The chain employs TRBV5-4 and TRBJ2-1, with TRBD2 identical over 9 bases. The CDR3 totals 14 residues. Trimming cost V 0 bases and J 14 bases; bases outside gene matches: 9. Looked up from germline, CDR1 is SGHNT and CDR2 is YYREEE (reference sequence).

The CDR3 here is CASSLRSWGAGNTIYF. CDR3 DNA: TGTGCCAGCAGCTTGCGGTCTTGGGGGGCTGGAAACACCATATATTTT. The chain has TRBV5-6 and TRBJ1-3, with D tentatively TRBD1 (5 bases). In germline, CDR1 is SGHDT, CDR2 YYEEEE. V lost 1 base and J lost 2, with 13 bases in between. This CDR3 contains 16 residues. Variable domain in full (rest from reference TRBV5-6 and TRBJ1-3): DAGVTQSPTHLIKTRGQQVTLRCSPKSGHDTVSWYQQALGQGPQFIFQYYEEEERQRGNFPDRFSGHQFPNYSSELNVNALLLGDSALYLCASSLRSWGAGNTIYFGEGSWLTVV.

The chain couples TRBV5-4 to TRBJ2-7, with D perhaps TRBD1 (5 bases). The germline CDR1 and CDR2 sequences are SGHNT and YYREEE (reference sequence). The CDR3 consists of 15 residues. The V end lost 0 bases, the J end lost 6 bases, and 16 bases lay between the germline ends. The CDR3 spells CASSLGQGSQSEQYF. The CDR3 DNA follows: TGTGCCAGCAGCTTGGGCCAGGGTTCTCAATCCGAGCAGTACTTC.

V usage is TRBV5-1 and J usage is TRBJ2-7; D is undetermined. The CDR3 loop spans 11 amino acids. Germline CDR1 and CDR2: SGHRS and YFSETQ. Trimming removed 3 bases at V and 6 bases at J, with 7 bases between. CDR3 protein: CASSWKSEQYF. The DNA of the CDR3 is TGCGCCAGCAGCTGGAAGAGCGAGCAGTACTTC.

The chain has TRBV5-4 and TRBJ1-2, with 8 bases matching TRBD1. The CDR3 sequence is 16 residues long. V trimming: 4 bases; J trimming: 2 bases; junction bases outside the gene matches: 10. Germline assignment: CDR1 SGHNT and CDR2 YYREEE (reference sequence). For the CDR3, the DNA is TGTGCCAGCAGCGCAGCACGGACAGGGCGGAACTATGGCTACACCTTC. Translation gives CASSAARTGRNYGYTF. Variable domain in full (rest from reference TRBV5-4 and TRBJ1-2): ETGVTQSPTHLIKTRGQQVTLRCSSQSGHNTVSWYQQALGQGPQFIFQYYREEENGRGNFPPRFSGLQFPNYSSELNVNALELDDSALYLCASSAARTGRNYGYTFGSGTRLTVV.

This chain joins TRBV30 and TRBJ2-7, with a tentative D call TRBD2 (6 bases). Trimming left V 3 bases short and J 3 bases short, with 15 bases between. CDR1 and CDR2 (germline): GTSNPN, SVGIG (reference sequence). The CDR3 length is 14 residues. Here the CDR3 DNA reads TGTGCCTGGAGAATATCAGGGACTCACTACGAGCAGTACTTC. Amino acids: CAWRISGTHYEQYF.